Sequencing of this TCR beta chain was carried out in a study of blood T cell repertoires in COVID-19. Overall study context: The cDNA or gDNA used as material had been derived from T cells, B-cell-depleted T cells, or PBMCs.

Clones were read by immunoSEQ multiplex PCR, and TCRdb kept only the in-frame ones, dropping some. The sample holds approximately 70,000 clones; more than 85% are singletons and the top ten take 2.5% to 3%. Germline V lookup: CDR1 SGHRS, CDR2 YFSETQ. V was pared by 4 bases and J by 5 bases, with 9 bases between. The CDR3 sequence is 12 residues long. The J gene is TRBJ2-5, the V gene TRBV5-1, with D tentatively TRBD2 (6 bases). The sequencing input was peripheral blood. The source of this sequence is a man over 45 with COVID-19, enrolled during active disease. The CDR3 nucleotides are TGCGCCAGCAGCCCCGGAGGGGAGACCCAGTACTTC. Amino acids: CASSPGGETQYF.